This T cell receptor beta chain was recovered during a study of control samples from healthy donors and cancer patients. Germline V gene data show CDR1 as SQVTM and CDR2 as ANQGSEA. The V gene end was trimmed by 7 bases and the J gene end by 1 base; junction bases not matched to a gene: 8. The CDR3 is 14 amino acids. The assay was immunoSEQ multiplex PCR, and TCRdb's table has in-frame clones only and misses some. The sample lists under 80,000 clones; roughly 92% were seen once. The chain uses TRBV29-1 and TRBJ2-3; 7 bases fit TRBD1. This sequence was found in a woman aged 40 to 50 in good health. Material for sequencing was blood. The DNA for the CDR3 is TGCAGCGCTTTCCGGGACAGAGGCACAGATACGCAGTATTTT. It encodes CSAFRDRGTDTQYF.